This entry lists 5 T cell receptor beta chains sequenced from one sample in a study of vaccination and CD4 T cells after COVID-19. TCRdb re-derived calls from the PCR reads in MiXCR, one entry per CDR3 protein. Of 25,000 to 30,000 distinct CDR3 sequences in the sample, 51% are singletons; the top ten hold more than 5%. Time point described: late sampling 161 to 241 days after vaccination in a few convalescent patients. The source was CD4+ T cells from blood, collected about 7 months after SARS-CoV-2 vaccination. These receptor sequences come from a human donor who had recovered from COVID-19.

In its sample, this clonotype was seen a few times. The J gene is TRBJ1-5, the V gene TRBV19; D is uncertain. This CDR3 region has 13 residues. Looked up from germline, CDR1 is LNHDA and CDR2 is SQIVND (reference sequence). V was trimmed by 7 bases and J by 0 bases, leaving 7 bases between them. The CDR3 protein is CASNRNSNQPQHF. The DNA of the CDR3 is TGTGCCAGTAATCGGAATAGCAATCAGCCCCAGCATTTT.

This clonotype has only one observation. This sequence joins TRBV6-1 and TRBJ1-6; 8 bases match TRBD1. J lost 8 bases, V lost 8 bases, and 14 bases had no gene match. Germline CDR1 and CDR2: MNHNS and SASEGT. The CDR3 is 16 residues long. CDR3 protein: CASAIKPGQADSPLHF. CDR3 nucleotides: TGTGCCAGCGCAATTAAGCCGGGACAGGCAGATTCACCCCTCCACTTT.

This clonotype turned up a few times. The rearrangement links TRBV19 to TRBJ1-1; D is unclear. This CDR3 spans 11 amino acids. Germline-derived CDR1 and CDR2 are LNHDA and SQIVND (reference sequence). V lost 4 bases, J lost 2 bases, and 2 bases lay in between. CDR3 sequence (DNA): TGTGCCAGTAGTACCAACACTGAAGCTTTCTTT. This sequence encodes CASSTNTEAFF.

CDR3 loop: CASSWAQRGTEAFF. In DNA, the CDR3 is TGCGCCAGCAGCTGGGCCCAGCGGGGGACTGAAGCTTTCTTT. The rearrangement uses TRBV5-1 and TRBJ1-1; TRBD1 might be the D (5 bases). V lost 3 bases and J 5 bases, leaving 14 bases between the germline ends. Germline V CDR1 and CDR2: SGHRS, YFSETQ. The CDR3 has 14 residues.

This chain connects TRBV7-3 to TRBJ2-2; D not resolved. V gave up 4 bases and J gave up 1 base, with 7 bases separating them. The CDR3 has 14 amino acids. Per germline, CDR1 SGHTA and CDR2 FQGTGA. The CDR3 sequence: CASSSNRNTGELFF. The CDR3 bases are TGTGCCAGCAGCTCCAACCGGAACACCGGGGAGCTGTTTTTT.